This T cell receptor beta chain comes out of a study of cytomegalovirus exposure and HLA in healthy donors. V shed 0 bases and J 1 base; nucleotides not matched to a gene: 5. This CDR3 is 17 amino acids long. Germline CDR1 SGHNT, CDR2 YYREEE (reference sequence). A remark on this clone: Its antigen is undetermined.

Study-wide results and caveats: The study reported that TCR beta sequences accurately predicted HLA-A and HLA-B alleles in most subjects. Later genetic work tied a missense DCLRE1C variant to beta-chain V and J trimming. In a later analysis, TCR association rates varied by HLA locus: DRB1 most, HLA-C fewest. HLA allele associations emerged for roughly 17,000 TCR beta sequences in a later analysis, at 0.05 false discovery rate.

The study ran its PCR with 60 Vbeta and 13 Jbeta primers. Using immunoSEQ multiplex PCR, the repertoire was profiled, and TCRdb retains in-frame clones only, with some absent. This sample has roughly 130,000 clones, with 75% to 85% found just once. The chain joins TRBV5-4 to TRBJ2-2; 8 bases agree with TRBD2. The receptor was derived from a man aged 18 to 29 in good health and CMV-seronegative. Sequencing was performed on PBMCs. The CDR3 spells CASSLGASGLNTGELFF. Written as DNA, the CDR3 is TGTGCCAGCAGCTTGGGCGCTAGCGGGTTGAACACCGGGGAGCTGTTTTTT. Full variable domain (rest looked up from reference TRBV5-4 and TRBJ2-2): ETGVTQSPTHLIKTRGQQVTLRCSSQSGHNTVSWYQQALGQGPQFIFQYYREEENGRGNFPPRFSGLQFPNYSSELNVNALELDDSALYLCASSLGASGLNTGELFFGEGSRLTVL.